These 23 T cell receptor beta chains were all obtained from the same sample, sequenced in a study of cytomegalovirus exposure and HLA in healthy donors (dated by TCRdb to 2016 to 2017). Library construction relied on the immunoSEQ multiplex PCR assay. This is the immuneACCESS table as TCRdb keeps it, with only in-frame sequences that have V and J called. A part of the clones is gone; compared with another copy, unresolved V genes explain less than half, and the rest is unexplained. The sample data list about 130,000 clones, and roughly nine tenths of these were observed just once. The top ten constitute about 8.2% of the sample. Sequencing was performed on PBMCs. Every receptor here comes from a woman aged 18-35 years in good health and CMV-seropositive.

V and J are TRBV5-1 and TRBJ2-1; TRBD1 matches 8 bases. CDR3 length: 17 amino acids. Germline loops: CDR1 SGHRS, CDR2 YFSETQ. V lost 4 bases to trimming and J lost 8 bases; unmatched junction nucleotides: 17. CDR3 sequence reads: CASSPNIPGQGGDEQFF. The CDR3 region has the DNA TGCGCCAGCAGCCCAAATATTCCCGGACAGGGTGGAGATGAGCAGTTCTTC.

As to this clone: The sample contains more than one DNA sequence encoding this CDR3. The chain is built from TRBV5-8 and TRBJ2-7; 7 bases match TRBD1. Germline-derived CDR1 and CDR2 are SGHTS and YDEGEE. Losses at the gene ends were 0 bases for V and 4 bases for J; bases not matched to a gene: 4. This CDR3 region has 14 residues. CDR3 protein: CASSLGQGLYEQYF. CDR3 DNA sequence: TGTGCCAGCAGCTTGGGACAGGGCTTGTACGAGCAGTACTTC.

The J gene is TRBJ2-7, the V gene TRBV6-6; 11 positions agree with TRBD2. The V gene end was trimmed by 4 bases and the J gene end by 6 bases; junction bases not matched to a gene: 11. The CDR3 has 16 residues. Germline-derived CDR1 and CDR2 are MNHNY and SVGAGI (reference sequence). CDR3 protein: CASSLTLAGGPSEQYF. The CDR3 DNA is TGTGCCAGCAGTTTAACCTTAGCGGGGGGGCCTTCCGAGCAGTACTTC.

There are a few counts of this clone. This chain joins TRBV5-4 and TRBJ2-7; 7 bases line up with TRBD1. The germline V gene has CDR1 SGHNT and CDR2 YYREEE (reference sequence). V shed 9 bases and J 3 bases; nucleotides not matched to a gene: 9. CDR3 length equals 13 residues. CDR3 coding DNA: TGTGCCAACCCCCTCGGGACAGTCTACGAGCAGTACTTC. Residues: CANPLGTVYEQYF.

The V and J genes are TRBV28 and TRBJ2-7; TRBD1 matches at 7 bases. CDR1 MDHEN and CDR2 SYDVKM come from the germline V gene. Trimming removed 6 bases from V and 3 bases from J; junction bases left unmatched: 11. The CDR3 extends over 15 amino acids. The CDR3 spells CASSPPAGTVYEQYF. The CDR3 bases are TGTGCCAGCAGCCCCCCTGCCGGGACAGTCTACGAGCAGTACTTC.

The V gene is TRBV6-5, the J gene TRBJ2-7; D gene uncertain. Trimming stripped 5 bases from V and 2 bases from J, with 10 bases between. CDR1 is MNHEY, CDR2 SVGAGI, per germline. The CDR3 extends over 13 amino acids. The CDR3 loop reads CASSPSGTYEQYF. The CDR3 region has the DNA TGTGCCAGCAGTCCTTCAGGTACCTACGAGCAGTACTTC.

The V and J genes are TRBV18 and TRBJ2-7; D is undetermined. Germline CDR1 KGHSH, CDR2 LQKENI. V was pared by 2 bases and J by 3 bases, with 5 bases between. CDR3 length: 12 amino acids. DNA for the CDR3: TGTGCCAGCTCACCAGTCGGCTACGAGCAGTACTTC. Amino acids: CASSPVGYEQYF. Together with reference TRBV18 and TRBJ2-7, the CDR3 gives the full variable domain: NAGVMQNPRHLVRRRGQEARLRCSPMKGHSHVYWYRQLPEEGLKFMVYLQKENIIDESGMPKERFSAEFPKEGPSILRIQQVVRGDSAAYFCASSPVGYEQYFGPGTRLTVT.

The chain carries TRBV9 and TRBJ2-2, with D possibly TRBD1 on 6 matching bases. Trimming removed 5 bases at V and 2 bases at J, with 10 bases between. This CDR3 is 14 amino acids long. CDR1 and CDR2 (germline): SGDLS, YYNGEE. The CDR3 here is CASRVDSNTGELFF. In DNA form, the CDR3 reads TGTGCCAGCAGGGTGGACAGTAACACCGGGGAGCTGTTTTTT. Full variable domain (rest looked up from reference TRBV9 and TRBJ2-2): DSGVTQTPKHLITATGQRVTLRCSPRSGDLSVYWYQQSLDQGLQFLIQYYNGEERAKGNILERFSAQQFPDLHSELNLSSLELGDSALYFCASRVDSNTGELFFGEGSRLTVL.

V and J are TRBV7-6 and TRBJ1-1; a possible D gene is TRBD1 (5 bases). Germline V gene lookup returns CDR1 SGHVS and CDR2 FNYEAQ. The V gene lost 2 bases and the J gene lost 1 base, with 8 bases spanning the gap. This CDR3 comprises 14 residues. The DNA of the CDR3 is TGTGCCAGCAGCTTATACGACAGGAACACTGAAGCTTTCTTT. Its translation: CASSLYDRNTEAFF.

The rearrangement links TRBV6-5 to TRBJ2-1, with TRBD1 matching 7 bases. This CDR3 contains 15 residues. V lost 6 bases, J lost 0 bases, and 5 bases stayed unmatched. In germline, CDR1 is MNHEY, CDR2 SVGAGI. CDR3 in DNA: TGTGCCAGCAGACTCACAGGGGACTCCTACAATGAGCAGTTCTTC. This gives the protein CASRLTGDSYNEQFF.

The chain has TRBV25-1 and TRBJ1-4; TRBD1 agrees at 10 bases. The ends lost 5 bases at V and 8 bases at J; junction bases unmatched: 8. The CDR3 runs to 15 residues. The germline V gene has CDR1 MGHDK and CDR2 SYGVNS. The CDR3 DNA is TGTGCCAGCAGTCTCCAGACAGGGGGCGCCGAAAAACTGTTTTTT. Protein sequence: CASSLQTGGAEKLFF.

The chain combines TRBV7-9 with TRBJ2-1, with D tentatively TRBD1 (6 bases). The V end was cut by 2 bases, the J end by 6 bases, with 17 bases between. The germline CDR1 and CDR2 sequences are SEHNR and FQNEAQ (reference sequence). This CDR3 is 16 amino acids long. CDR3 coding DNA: TGTGCCAGCAGCTTAAAGGACAGCGAGGTAGCCAATGAGCAGTTCTTC. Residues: CASSLKDSEVANEQFF.

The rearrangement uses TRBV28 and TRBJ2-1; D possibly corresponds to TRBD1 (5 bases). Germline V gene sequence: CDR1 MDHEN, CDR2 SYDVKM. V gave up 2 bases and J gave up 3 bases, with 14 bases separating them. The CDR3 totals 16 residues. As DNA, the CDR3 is TGTGCCAGCAGTTTAAACCCCAGGGTAAGCTACAATGAGCAGTTCTTC. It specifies CASSLNPRVSYNEQFF.

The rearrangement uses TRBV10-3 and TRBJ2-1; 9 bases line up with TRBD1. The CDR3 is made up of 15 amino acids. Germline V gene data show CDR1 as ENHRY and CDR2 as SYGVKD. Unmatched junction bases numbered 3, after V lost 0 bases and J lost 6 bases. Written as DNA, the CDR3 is TGTGCCATCAGTGAGTCCGGGACAGGGTCCAATGAGCAGTTCTTC. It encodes CAISESGTGSNEQFF.

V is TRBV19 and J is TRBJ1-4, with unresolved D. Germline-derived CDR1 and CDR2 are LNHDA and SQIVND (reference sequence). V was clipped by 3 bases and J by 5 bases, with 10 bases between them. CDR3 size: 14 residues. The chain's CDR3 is CASSMRRINEKLFF. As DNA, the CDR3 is TGTGCCAGTAGTATGAGGCGGATAAATGAAAAACTGTTTTTT. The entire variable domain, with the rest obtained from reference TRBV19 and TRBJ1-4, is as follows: DGGITQSPKYLFRKEGQNVTLSCEQNLNHDAMYWYRQDPGQGLRLIYYSQIVNDFQKGDIAEGYSVSREKKESFPLTVTSAQKNPTAFYLCASSMRRINEKLFFGSGTQLSVL.

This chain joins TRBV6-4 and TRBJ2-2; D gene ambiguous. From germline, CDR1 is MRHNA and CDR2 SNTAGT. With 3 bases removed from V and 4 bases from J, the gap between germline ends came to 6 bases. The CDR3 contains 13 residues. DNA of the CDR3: TGTGCCAGCAGTGATTCCGTCACCGGGGAGCTGTTTTTT. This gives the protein CASSDSVTGELFF.

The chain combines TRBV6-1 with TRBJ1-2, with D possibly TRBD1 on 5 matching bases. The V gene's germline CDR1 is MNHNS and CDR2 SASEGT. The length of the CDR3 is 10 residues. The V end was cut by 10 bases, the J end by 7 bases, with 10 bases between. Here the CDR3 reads CANRRGGYTF. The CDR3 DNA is TGTGCCAACCGGAGGGGTGGCTACACCTTC.

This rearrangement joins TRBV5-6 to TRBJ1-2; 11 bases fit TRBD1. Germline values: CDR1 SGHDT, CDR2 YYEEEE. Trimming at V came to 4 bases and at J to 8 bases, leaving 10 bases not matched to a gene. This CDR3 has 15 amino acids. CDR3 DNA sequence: TGTGCCAGCAGCGCTGGGGGACAGGGGGTTGGAGGCTACACCTTC. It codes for CASSAGGQGVGGYTF.

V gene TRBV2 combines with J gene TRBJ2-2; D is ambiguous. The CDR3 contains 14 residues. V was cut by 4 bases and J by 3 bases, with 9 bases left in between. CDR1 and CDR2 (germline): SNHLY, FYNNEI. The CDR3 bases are TGTGCCAGCAGTGTCGGTCCATACACCGGGGAGCTGTTTTTT. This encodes CASSVGPYTGELFF.

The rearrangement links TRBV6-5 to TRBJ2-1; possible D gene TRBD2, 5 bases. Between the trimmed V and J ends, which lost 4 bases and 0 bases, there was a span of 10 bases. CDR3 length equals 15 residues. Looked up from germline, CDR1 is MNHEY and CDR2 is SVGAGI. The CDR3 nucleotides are TGTGCCAGCAGTTCCGGGGTTAGCTCCTACAATGAGCAGTTCTTC. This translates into CASSSGVSSYNEQFF.

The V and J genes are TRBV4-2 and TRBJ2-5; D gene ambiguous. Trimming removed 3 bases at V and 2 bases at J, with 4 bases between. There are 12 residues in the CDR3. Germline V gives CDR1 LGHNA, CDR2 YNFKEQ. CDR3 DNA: TGTGCCAGCAGCCATTCTCAAGAGACCCAGTACTTC. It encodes CASSHSQETQYF.

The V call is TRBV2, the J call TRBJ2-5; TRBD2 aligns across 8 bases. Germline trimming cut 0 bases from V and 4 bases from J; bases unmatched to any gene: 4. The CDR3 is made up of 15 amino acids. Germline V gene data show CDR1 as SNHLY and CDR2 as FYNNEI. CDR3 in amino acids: CASSEAWTSPETQYF. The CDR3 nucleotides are TGTGCCAGCAGTGAAGCGTGGACTAGCCCAGAGACCCAGTACTTC.

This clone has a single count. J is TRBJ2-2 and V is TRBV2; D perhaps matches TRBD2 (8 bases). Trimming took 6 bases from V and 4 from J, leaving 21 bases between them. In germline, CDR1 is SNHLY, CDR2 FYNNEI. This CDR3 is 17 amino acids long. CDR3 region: CASRTGLAGGTTGELFF. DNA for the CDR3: TGTGCCAGCAGGACAGGGCTGGCGGGGGGAACCACCGGGGAGCTGTTTTTT. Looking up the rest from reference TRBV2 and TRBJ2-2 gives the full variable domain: EPEVTQTPSHQVTQMGQEVILRCVPISNHLYFYWYRQILGQKVEFLVSFYNNEISEKSEIFDDQFSVERPDGSNFTLKIRSTKLEDSAMYFCASRTGLAGGTTGELFFGEGSRLTVL.